This T cell receptor beta chain was obtained from a study of cytotoxic CD8 clonotypes in ibrutinib-treated CLL. Study-wide results and caveats: Rising at ibrutinib response, clonality subsequently fell back toward baseline at progression.

Frozen-stored PBMCs produced around 2.2 micrograms of genomic DNA for TCR beta libraries. Notes on this clone: Its antigen remains unknown.

Deep sequencing aimed at 1 in 200,000 to 1 in 1 million T cells' resolution. Repertoires were generated with immunoSEQ multiplex PCR, while TCRdb's copy carries only in-frame clones and drops some. Seen here are around 250,000 clones, 70% observed once, and the top ten hold roughly 14%. V was shortened by 0 bases and J by 2 bases, with 8 bases between the two germline ends. CDR1 and CDR2 from the germline V gene are MDHEN and SYDVKM. The CDR3 extends over 14 amino acids. The sample was PBMCs, taken after 24 months of ibrutinib treatment. This chain connects TRBV28 to TRBJ2-7; no clear D. This clonotype was obtained from a human donor with chronic lymphocytic leukemia. The CDR3 spells CASSLWSRPYEQYF. As DNA, the CDR3 is TGTGCCAGCAGTTTATGGTCCAGGCCCTACGAGCAGTACTTC.